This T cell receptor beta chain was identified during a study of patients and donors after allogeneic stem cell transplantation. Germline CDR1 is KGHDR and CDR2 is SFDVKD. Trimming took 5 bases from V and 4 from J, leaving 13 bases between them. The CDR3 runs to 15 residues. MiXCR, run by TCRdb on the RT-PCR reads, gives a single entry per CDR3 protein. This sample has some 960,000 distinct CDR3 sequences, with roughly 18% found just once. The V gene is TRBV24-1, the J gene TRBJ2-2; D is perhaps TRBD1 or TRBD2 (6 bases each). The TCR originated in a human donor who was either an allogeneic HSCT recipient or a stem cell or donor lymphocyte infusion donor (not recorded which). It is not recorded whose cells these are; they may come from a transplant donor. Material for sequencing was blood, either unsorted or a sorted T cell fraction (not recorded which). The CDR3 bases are TGTGCCACCAGTGCCGGGGGCCTGGGCACCGGGGAGCTGTTTTTT. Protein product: CATSAGGLGTGELFF.